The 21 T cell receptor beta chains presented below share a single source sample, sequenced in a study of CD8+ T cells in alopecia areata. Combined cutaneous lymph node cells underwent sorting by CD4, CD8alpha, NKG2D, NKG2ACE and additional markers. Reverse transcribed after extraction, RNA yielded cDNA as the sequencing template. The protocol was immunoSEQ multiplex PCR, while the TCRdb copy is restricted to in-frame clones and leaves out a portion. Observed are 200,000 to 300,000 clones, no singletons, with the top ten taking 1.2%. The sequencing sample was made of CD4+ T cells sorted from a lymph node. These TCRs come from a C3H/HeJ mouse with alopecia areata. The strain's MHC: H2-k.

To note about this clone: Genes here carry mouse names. The covered CDR3 bases are TGTGCCAGCAGTGACCCTCCGGGACAGGGCGCCACA. This gives the protein CASSDPPGQGAT. In full, the CDR3 reads CASSDPPGQGATEVFF. The chain couples TRBV13-1 to TRBJ1-1; 9 positions match TRBD1. The read is 4 residues too short to cover the CDR3 end, so that end is filled in from the germline J gene. The junction had 9 bases not matched to a gene; V was cut back by 2 bases and J by 4 bases. CDR1 NSHNY and CDR2 SYGAGN come from the germline V gene. The CDR3 covers 16 residues.

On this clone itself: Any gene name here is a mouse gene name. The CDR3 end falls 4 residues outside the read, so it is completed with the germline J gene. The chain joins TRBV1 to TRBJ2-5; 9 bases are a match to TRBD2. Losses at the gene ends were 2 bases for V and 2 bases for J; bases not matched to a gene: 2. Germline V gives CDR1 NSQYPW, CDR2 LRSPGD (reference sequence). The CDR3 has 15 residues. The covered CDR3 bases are TGCACCTGCAGTGCACTCTGGGGGGGCCAAGAC. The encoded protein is CTCSALWGGQD. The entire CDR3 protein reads CTCSALWGGQDTQYF.

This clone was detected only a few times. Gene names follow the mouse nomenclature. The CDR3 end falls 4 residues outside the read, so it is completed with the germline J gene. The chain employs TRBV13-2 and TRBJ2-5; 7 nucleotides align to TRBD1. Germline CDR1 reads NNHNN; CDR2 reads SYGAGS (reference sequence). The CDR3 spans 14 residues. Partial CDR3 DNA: TGTGCCAGCGGTGATGCGCACAGGGGTGAC. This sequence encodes CASGDAHRGD. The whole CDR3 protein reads CASGDAHRGDTQYF.

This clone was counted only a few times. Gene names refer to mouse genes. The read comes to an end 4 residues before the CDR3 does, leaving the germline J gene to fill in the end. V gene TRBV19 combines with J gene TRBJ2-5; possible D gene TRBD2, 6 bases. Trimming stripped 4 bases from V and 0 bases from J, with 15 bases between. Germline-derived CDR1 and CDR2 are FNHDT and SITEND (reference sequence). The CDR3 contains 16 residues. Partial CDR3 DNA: TGTGCCAGCAGTCCCCGCGATGGGGGTAACCAAGAC. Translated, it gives CASSPRDGGNQD. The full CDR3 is CASSPRDGGNQDTQYF.

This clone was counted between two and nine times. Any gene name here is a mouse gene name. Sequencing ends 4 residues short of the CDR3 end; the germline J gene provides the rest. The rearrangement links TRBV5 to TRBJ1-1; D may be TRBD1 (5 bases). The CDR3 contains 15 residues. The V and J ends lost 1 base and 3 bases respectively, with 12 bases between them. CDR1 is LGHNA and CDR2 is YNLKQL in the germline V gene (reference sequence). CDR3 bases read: TGTGCCAGCAGCCAAGCGGCAGGGAGGGACACA. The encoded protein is CASSQAAGRDT. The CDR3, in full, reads CASSQAAGRDTEVFF.

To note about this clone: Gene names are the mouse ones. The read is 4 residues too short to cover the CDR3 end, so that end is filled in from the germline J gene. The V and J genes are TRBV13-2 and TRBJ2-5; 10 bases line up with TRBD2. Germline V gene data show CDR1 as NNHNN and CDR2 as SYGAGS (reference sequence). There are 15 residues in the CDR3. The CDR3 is CASGDLWGGEDTQYF. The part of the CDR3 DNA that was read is TGTGCCAGCGGTGATCTCTGGGGGGGCGAAGAC.

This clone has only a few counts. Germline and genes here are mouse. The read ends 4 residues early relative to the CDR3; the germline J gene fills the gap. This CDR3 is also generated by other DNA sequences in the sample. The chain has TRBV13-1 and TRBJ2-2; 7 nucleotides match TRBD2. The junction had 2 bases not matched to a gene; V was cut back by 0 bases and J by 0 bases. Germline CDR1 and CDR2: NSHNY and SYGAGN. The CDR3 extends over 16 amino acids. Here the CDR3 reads CASSDVWGSNTGQLYF. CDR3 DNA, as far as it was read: TGTGCCAGCAGTGATGTCTGGGGGTCAAACACCGGG.

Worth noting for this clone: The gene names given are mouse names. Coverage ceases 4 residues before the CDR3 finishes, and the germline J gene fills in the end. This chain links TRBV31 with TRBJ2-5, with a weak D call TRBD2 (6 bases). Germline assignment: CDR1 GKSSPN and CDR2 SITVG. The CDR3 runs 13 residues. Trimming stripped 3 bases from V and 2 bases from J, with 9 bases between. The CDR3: CAWRWGSQDTQYF. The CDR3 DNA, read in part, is TGTGCCTGGAGATGGGGGTCCCAAGAC.

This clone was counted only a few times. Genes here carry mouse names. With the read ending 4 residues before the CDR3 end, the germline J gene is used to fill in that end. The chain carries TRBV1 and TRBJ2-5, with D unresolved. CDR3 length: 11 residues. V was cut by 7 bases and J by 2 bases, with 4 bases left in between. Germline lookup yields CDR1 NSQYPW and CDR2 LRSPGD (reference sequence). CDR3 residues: CTCTIQDTQYF. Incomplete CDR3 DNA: TGCACCTGCACAATCCAAGAC.

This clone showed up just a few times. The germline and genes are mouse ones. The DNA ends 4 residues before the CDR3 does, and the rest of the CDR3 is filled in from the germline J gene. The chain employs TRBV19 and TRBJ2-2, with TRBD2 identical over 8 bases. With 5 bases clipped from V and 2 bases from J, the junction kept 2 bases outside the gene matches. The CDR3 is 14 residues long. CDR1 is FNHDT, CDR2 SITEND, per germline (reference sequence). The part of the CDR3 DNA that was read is TGTGCCAGCAGCCGGGACTGGAACACCGGG. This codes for CASSRDWNTG. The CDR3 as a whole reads CASSRDWNTGQLYF. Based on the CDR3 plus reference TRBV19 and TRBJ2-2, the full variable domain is GGIITQTPKFLIGQEGQKLTLKCQQNFNHDTMYWYRQDSGKGLRLIYYSITENDLQKGDLSEGYDASREKKSSFSLTVTSAQKNEMAVFLCASSRDWNTGQLYFGEGSKLTVL.

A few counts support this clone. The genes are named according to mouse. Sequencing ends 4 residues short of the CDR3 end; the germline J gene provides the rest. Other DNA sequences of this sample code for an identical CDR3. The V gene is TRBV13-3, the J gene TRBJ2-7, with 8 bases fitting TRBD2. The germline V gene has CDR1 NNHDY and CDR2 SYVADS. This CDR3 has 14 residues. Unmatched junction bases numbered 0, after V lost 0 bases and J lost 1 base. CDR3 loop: CASSDGTGSYEQYF. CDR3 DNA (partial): TGTGCCAGCAGTGATGGGACTGGGTCCTAT.

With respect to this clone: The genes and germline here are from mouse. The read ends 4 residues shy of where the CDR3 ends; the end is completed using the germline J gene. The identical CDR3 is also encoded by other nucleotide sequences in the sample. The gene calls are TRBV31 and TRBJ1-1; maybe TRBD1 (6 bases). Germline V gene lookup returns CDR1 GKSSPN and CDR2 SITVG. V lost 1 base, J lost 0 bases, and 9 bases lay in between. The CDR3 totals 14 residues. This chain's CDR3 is CAWSPRTANTEVFF. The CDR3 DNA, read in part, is TGTGCCTGGAGTCCTCGGACAGCAAACACA.

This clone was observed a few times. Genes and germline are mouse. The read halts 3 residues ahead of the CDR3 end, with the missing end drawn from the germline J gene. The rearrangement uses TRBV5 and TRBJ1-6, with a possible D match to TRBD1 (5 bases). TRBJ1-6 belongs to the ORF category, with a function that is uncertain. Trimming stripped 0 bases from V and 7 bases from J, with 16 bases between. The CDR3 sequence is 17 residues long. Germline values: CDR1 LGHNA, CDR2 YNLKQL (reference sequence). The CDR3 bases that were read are TGTGCCAGCAGCCAAGATCGTGGGCAGGGAGGGAATTCGCCC. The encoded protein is CASSQDRGQGGNSP. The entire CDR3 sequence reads CASSQDRGQGGNSPLYF.

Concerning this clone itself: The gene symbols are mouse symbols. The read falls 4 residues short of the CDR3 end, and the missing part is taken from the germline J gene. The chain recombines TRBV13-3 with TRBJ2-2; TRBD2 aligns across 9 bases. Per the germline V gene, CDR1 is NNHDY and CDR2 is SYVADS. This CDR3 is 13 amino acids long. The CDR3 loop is CASRLGGGGQLYF. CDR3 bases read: TGTGCCAGCAGACTGGGGGGAGGCGGG.

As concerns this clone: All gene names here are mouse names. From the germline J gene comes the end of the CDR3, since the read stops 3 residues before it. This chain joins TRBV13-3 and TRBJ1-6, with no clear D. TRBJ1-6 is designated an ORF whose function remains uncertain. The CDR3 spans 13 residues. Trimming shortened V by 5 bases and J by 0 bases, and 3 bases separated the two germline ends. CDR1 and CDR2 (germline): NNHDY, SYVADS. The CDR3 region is CASRVSYNSPLYF. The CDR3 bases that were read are TGTGCCAGCAGAGTTTCCTATAATTCGCCC.

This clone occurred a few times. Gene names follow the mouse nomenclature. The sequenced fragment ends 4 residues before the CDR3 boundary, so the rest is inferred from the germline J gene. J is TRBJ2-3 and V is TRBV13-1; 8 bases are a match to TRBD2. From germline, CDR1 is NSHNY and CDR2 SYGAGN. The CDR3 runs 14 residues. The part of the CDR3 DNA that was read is TGTGCCAGCAGTGCCCGGGACTGGCGAGAA. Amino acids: CASSARDWRE. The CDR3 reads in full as CASSARDWRETLYF.

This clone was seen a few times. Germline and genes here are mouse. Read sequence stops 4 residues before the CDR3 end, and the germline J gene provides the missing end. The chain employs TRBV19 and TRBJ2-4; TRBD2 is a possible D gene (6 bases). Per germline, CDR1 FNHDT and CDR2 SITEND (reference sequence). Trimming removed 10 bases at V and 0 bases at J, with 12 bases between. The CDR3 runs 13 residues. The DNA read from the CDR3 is TGTGCCCGGGATGGGGGTAGTCAAAAC. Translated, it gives CARDGGSQN. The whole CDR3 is CARDGGSQNTLYF.

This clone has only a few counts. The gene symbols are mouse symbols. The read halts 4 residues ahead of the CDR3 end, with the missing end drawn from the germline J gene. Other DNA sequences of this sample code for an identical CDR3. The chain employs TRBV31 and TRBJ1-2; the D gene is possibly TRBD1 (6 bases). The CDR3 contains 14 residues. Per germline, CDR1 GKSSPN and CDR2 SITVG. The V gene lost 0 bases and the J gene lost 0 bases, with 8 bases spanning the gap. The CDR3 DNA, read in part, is TGTGCCTGGAGTCTAGGACAGACAAACTCC. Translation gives CAWSLGQTNS. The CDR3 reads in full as CAWSLGQTNSDYTF.

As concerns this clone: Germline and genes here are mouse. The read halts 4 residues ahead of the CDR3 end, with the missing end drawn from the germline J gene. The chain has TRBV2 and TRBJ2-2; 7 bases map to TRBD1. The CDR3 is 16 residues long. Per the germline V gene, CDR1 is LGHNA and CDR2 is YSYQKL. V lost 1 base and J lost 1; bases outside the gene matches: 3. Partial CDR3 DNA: TGTGCCAGCAGCCAAGCCCGGGACAGAAACACCGGG. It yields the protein CASSQARDRNTG. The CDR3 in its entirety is CASSQARDRNTGQLYF.

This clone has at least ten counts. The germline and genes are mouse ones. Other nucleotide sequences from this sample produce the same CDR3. The covered CDR3 bases are TGTGCCAGCAGTGACACAACCTATAATTCGCCC. Encoded protein: CASSDTTYNSP. The complete CDR3 reads CASSDTTYNSPLYF. The chain joins TRBV13-1 to TRBJ1-6, with unresolved D. The CDR3 end is not reached by the read, which stops 3 residues before it; the germline J gene fills it in. TRBJ1-6 belongs to the ORF category, with a function that is uncertain. Trimming removed 2 bases from V and 2 bases from J, with 5 bases in between. Germline values: CDR1 NSHNY, CDR2 SYGAGN. The CDR3 extends over 14 amino acids.

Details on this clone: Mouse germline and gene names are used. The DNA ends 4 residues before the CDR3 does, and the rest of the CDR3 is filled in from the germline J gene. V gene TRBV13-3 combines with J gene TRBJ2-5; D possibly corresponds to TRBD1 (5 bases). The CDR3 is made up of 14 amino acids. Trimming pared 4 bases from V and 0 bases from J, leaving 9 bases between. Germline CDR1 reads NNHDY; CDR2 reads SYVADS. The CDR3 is CASSQTANQDTQYF. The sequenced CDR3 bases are TGTGCCAGCAGTCAGACAGCTAACCAAGAC. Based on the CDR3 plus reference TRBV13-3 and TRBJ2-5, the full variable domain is EAAVTQSPRSKVAVTGGKVTLSCHQTNNHDYMYWYRQDTGHGLRLIHYSYVADSTEKGDIPDGYKASRPSQENFSLILELASLSQTAVYFCASSQTANQDTQYFGPGTRLLVL.